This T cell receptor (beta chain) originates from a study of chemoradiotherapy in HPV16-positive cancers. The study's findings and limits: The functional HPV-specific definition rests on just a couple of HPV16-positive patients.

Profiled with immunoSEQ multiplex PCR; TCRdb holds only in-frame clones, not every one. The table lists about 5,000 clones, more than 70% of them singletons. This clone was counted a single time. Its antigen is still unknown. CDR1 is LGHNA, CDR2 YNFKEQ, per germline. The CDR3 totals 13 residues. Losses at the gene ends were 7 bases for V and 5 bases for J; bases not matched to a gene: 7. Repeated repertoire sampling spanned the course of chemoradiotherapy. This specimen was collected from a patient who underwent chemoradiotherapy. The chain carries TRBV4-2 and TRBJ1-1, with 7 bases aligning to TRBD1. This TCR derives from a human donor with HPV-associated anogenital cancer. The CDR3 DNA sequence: TGTGCCAGCAACCCAGGGGGTTTAACTGAAGCTTTCTTT. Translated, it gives CASNPGGLTEAFF.